Shown below are 23 T cell receptor beta chains from a single sample sequenced in a study of blood T cell repertoires in COVID-19. Profiled with immunoSEQ multiplex PCR; TCRdb holds only in-frame clones, not every one. The sample includes 85,000 to 110,000 clones, roughly 87% of them seen just once. The source material was peripheral blood. The receptors originated from a human donor in a cohort sampled during active COVID-19.

This clone has just one count. The V gene is TRBV7-9, the J gene TRBJ2-7; 8 bases line up with TRBD1. Trimming removed 1 base from V and 7 bases from J; junction bases left unmatched: 12. Germline assignment: CDR1 SEHNR and CDR2 FQNEAQ (reference sequence). This CDR3 contains 16 residues. CDR3 in DNA: TGTGCCAGCAGCTTAGATCAGGGGGCAAACTCGGGGGAGCAGTACTTC. Translation gives CASSLDQGANSGEQYF.

V gene TRBV28 combines with J gene TRBJ2-7; 7 positions agree with TRBD2. CDR3 length: 14 residues. Trimming took 6 bases from V and 3 from J; bases not matched to a gene: 8. CDR1 is MDHEN and CDR2 is SYDVKM in the germline V gene. Written as DNA, the CDR3 is TGTGCCAGCAGGGGAGGACTAGAGATCTACGAGCAGTACTTC. Translated, it gives CASRGGLEIYEQYF.

CDR3 in DNA: TGTGCCATCAGTGAAGCCGGGAGAAGCTACGAGCAGTACTTC. It codes for CAISEAGRSYEQYF. The V and J genes are TRBV10-3 and TRBJ2-7, with D perhaps TRBD2 (6 bases). Germline values: CDR1 ENHRY, CDR2 SYGVKD. CDR3 size: 14 residues. V was trimmed by 3 bases and J by 3 bases, leaving 12 bases between them.

A remark on this clone: The junction departs from the called germline gene at one end, perhaps through a read error. The chain uses TRBV9 and TRBJ2-5; weak D call: TRBD2 (6 bases). The germline V gene has CDR1 SGDLS and CDR2 YYNGEE. This CDR3 has 17 amino acids. The CDR3 coding sequence is TGTGCCAGCAGCCCAAGACTTGCGAGCGGGTTACAAGGGACCCAGTACTTC. It translates to CASSPRLASGLQGTQYF.

This rearrangement joins TRBV20-1 to TRBJ1-2; D is unresolved. Germline CDR1 is DFQATT and CDR2 is SNEGSKA (reference sequence). Trimming left V 4 bases short and J 1 base short, with 4 bases between. The CDR3 is 11 residues long. The CDR3 region has the DNA TGCAGTGCTACCGGTAACTATGGCTACACCTTC. As protein: CSATGNYGYTF.

V usage is TRBV28 and J usage is TRBJ2-7; D not certain. The CDR3 runs to 11 residues. Trimming pared 10 bases from V and 1 base from J, leaving 8 bases between. Germline values: CDR1 MDHEN, CDR2 SYDVKM. In DNA form, the CDR3 reads TGTGCCACCCACTCGTCCTACGAGCAGTACTTC. Amino acids: CATHSSYEQYF.

J is TRBJ2-1 and V is TRBV7-2; D uncertain. The V gene's germline CDR1 is SGHTA and CDR2 FQGNSA. The CDR3 extends over 14 amino acids. Trimming cost V 3 bases and J 5 bases, with 11 bases left between them. CDR3 residues: CASSFETQNNEQFF. The CDR3 DNA reads as TGTGCCAGCAGCTTCGAAACCCAGAACAATGAGCAGTTCTTC.

The chain couples TRBV28 to TRBJ2-7, with TRBD1 matching 10 bases. CDR3 length equals 15 residues. Germline CDR1 MDHEN, CDR2 SYDVKM. V gave up 3 bases and J gave up 4 bases; unmatched junction bases: 6. The CDR3 sequence: CASSFTGQGYYEQYF. The CDR3 region has the DNA TGTGCCAGCAGTTTCACGGGACAGGGGTATTACGAGCAGTACTTC.

The J gene is TRBJ2-7, the V gene TRBV7-2, with 8 bases fitting TRBD1. After removal of 7 bases from V and 2 bases from J, the junction contained 7 bases not matched to a gene. The CDR3 contains 14 residues. Germline CDR1 reads SGHTA; CDR2 reads FQGNSA. The CDR3 here is CASTLDRGAYEQYF. The CDR3 coding sequence is TGTGCCAGCACCCTTGACAGGGGCGCCTACGAGCAGTACTTC.

The V and J genes are TRBV5-1 and TRBJ2-5; TRBD2 agrees at 13 bases. The ends lost 4 bases at V and 2 bases at J; junction bases unmatched: 8. The CDR3 extends over 17 amino acids. CDR1 is SGHRS, CDR2 YFSETQ, per germline. The CDR3 DNA reads as TGCGCCAGCAGCGTCGGACTAGCGGGAGTACAACAAGAGACCCAGTACTTC. Protein sequence: CASSVGLAGVQQETQYF. The variable domain in full, with the rest retrieved from reference TRBV5-1 and TRBJ2-5, is KAGVTQTPRYLIKTRGQQVTLSCSPISGHRSVSWYQQTPGQGLQFLFEYFSETQRNKGNFPGRFSGRQFSNSRSEMNVSTLELGDSALYLCASSVGLAGVQQETQYFGPGTRLLVL.

The chain has TRBV4-1 and TRBJ2-7; D is unclear. The germline V and J ends were trimmed by 0 bases and 6 bases, with 9 bases remaining between them. This CDR3 comprises 13 residues. The germline CDR1 and CDR2 sequences are MGHRA and YSYEKL. CDR3 coding DNA: TGCGCCAGCAGCCAAGATCAGCGTACCGAGCAGTACTTC. The encoded protein is CASSQDQRTEQYF.

The rearrangement uses TRBV13 and TRBJ2-3; D is possibly TRBD2 (6 bases). V was cut by 3 bases and J by 4 bases, with 14 bases left in between. The CDR3 has 15 amino acids. CDR1 is PRHDT, CDR2 FYEKMQ, per germline (reference sequence). Here the CDR3 reads CASSFGVGSPDTQYF. The CDR3 nucleotides read TGTGCCAGCAGCTTCGGTGTCGGGAGCCCAGATACGCAGTATTTT.

The chain combines TRBV3-1 (or the pseudogene TRBV3-2) with TRBJ1-6; D is uncertain. CDR1 LGHDT and CDR2 YNNKEL come from the germline V gene (reference sequence). Trimming left V 4 bases short and J 7 bases short, with 11 bases between. The CDR3 is 14 amino acids. The DNA of the CDR3 is TGTGCCAGCAGCCTCACCGCCGGGAATTCACCCCTCCACTTT. It specifies CASSLTAGNSPLHF.

This chain connects TRBV28 to TRBJ1-3, with D hard to call. The ends were cut back, 1 base at V and 0 bases at J, with 7 bases in the middle. Germline V gene lookup returns CDR1 MDHEN and CDR2 SYDVKM. The CDR3 has 15 residues. The CDR3: CASSLLPSSGNTIYF. CDR3 DNA sequence: TGTGCCAGCAGTTTATTGCCCAGCTCTGGAAACACCATATATTTT.

The chain employs TRBV5-6 and TRBJ2-2; TRBD2 is a possible D gene (6 bases). CDR1 and CDR2 from the germline V gene are SGHDT and YYEEEE. V dropped 0 bases and J dropped 7 bases, with 13 bases sitting between them. This CDR3 comprises 15 residues. CDR3 in amino acids: CASSLGMGGVGELFF. CDR3 nucleotide sequence: TGTGCCAGCAGCTTGGGGATGGGAGGTGTCGGGGAGCTGTTTTTT.

The chain combines TRBV19 with TRBJ2-3; 9 bases fit TRBD2. Germline CDR1 is LNHDA and CDR2 is SQIVND (reference sequence). CDR3 size: 15 residues. V was clipped by 5 bases and J by 6 bases; unmatched bases: 9. In DNA, the CDR3 is TGTGCCAGTAGTTCCTGGGGCGGGGGGGCGGATACGCAGTATTTT. Protein: CASSSWGGGADTQYF.

V gene TRBV11-2 combines with J gene TRBJ2-5; D is uncertain. Trimming cost V 1 base and J 1 base, with 4 bases left between them. The CDR3 contains 13 residues. In germline, CDR1 is SGHAT, CDR2 FQNNGV. The CDR3 DNA reads as TGTGCCAGCAGCTTAGGACTCCAAGAGACCCAGTACTTC. This encodes CASSLGLQETQYF.

J is TRBJ1-1 and V is TRBV25-1, with D possibly TRBD1 on 5 matching bases. The CDR3 covers 18 residues. Deletions cut 0 bases from V and 1 base from J, with 18 bases between. The germline V gene has CDR1 MGHDK and CDR2 SYGVNS. The CDR3 DNA reads as TGTGCCAGCAGTGAATATATTCTATTTTGGGGGGGGAACACTGAAGCTTTCTTT. Protein product: CASSEYILFWGGNTEAFF.

This rearrangement joins TRBV29-1 to TRBJ2-1, with TRBD1 matching 8 bases. The CDR3 length is 12 residues. V dropped 1 base and J dropped 8; count of bases not matched to a gene: 1. CDR1 SQVTM and CDR2 ANQGSEA come from the germline V gene. CDR3 residues: CSVEAGGYEQFF. CDR3 sequence (DNA): TGCAGCGTTGAAGCAGGGGGCTATGAGCAGTTCTTC.

The chain combines TRBV11-3 with TRBJ2-1; D is undetermined. Germline V CDR1 and CDR2: SGHNT, YENEEA. The CDR3 extends over 14 amino acids. Trimming shortened V by 3 bases and J by 10 bases, and 16 bases separated the two germline ends. The CDR3 DNA is TGTGCCAGCAGCTTGTCCTTGACAAGCCGGGAGCAGTTCTTC. Translating it yields CASSLSLTSREQFF.

V is TRBV6-1 and J is TRBJ2-1; 12 bases match TRBD1. The CDR3 runs 16 residues. Per the germline V gene, CDR1 is MNHNS and CDR2 is SASEGT. The V segment lost 3 bases and the J segment 6 bases; nucleotides outside the gene matches: 6. This CDR3 reads CASSDGWDRGLNEQFF. DNA of the CDR3: TGTGCCAGCAGTGATGGGTGGGACAGGGGGCTCAATGAGCAGTTCTTC.

The chain links TRBV6-6 to TRBJ1-6, with D perhaps matching TRBD1 (6 bases). V was cut by 2 bases and J by 8 bases, with 10 bases left in between. Germline loops: CDR1 MNHNY, CDR2 SVGAGI (reference sequence). The CDR3 loop spans 14 amino acids. CDR3 sequence: CASSYGGADSPLHF. The CDR3 DNA is TGTGCCAGCAGTTACGGGGGGGCAGATTCACCCCTCCACTTT.

The chain is built from TRBV5-4 and TRBJ2-1; D unclear. Between the trimmed V and J ends, which lost 0 bases and 16 bases, there was a span of 17 bases. This CDR3 is 13 amino acids long. Per the germline V gene, CDR1 is SGHNT and CDR2 is YYREEE (reference sequence). CDR3 protein: CASSLDTSNSPFF. CDR3 nucleotide sequence: TGTGCCAGCAGCTTGGACACTTCTAACAGCCCTTTCTTC.